This T cell receptor (beta chain) was recovered during a study of breast tumors, draining lymph nodes, adjacent tissues. General study results and limits: Luminal-like breast cancer showed significantly greater tumor-nontumor repertoire similarity than basal-like breast cancer did.

TCRdb re-analysed the multiplex PCR reads in MiXCR, keeping a single row per CDR3 protein. The sample carries about 15,000 distinct CDR3 sequences, around 58% recorded once. Germline V lookup: CDR1 MDHEN, CDR2 SYDVKM. The CDR3 is made up of 17 amino acids. This clonotype occurred many times. The antigen remains unidentified. One end of the junction varies from germline; a read error may be responsible. Sequenced input: tumor-adjacent breast tissue. The rearrangement joins TRBV28 to TRBJ2-3; 7 bases match TRBD2. This receptor was obtained from a female donor with breast cancer. Some clones in this sample may be carry-over from other donors' samples. For the CDR3, the DNA is TGTGCCAGCAGTTCGCCCCCACCGGGACTACACACAGATACACAGTATTTT. It specifies CASSSPPPGLHTDTQYF.